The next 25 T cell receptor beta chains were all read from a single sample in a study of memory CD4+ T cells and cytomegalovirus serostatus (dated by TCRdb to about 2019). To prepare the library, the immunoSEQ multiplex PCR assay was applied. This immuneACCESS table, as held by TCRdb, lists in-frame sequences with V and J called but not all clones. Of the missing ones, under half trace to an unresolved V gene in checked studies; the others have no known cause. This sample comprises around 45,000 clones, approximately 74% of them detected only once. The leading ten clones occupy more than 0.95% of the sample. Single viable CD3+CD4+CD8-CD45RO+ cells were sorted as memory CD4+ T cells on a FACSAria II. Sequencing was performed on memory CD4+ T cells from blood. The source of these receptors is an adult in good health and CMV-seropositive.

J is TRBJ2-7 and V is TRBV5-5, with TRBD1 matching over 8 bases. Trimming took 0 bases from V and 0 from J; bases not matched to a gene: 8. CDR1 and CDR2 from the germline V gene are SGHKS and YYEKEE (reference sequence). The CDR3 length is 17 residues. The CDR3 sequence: CASSLAGGPYSSYEQYF. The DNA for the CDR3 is TGTGCCAGCAGCTTGGCAGGGGGCCCCTATAGCTCCTACGAGCAGTACTTC.

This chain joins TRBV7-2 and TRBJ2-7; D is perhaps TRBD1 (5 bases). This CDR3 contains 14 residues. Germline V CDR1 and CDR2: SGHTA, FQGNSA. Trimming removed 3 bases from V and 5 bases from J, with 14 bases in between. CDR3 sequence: CASSFPAGLNEQYF. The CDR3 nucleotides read TGTGCCAGCAGCTTTCCAGCAGGGCTCAACGAGCAGTACTTC. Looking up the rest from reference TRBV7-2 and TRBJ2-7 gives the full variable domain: GAGVSQSPSNKVTEKGKDVELRCDPISGHTALYWYRQSLGQGLEFLIYFQGNSAPDKSGLPSDRFSAERTGGSVSTLTIQRTQQEDSAVYLCASSFPAGLNEQYFGPGTRLTVT.

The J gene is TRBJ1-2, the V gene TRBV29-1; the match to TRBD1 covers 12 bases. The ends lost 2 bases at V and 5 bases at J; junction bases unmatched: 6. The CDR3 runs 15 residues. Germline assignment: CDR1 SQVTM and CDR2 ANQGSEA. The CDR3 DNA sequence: TGCAGCGTTGAAATGGGGACAGGGGGCGCGTATGGCTACACCTTC. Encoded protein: CSVEMGTGGAYGYTF.

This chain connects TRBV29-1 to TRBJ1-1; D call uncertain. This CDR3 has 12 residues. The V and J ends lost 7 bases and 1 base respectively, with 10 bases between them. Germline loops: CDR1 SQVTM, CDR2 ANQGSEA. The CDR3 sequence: CSGANSNTEAFF. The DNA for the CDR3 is TGCAGCGGGGCCAATTCGAACACTGAAGCTTTCTTT. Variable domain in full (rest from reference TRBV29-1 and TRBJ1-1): SAVISQKPSRDICQRGTSLTIQCQVDSQVTMMFWYRQQPGQSLTLIATANQGSEATYESGFVIDKFPISRPNLTFSTLTVSNMSPEDSSIYLCSGANSNTEAFFGQGTRLTVV.

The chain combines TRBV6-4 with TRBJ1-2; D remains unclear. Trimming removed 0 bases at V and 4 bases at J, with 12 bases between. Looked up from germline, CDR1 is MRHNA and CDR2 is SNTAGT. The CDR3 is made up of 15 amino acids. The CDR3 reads CASSDSGTVGYGYTF. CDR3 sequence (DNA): TGTGCCAGCAGTGACTCCGGCACCGTGGGCTATGGCTACACCTTC.

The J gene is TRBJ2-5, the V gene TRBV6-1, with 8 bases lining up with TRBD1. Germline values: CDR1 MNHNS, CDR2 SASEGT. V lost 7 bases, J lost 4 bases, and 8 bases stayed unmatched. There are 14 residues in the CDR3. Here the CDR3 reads CASNIRGRAETQYF. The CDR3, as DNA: TGTGCCAGCAACATCAGGGGGCGCGCAGAGACCCAGTACTTC.

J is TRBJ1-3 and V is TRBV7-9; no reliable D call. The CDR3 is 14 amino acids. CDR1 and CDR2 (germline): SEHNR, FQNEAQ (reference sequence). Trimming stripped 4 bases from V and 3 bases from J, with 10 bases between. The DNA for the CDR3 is TGTGCCAGCAGCTCGAACGCTATTGGAAACACCATATATTTT. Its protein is CASSSNAIGNTIYF.

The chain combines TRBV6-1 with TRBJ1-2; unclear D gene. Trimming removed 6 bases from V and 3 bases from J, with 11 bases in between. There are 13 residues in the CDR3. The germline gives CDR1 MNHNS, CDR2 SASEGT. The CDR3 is CASRAGGYYGYTF. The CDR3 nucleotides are TGTGCCAGCAGGGCCGGAGGGTACTATGGCTACACCTTC.

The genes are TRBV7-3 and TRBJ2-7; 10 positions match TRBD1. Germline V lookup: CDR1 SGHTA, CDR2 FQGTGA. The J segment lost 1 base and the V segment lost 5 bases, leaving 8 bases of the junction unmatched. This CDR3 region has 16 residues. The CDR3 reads CASSKTGTGESYEQYF. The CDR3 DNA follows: TGTGCCAGCAGCAAAACCGGGACAGGGGAGTCCTACGAGCAGTACTTC.

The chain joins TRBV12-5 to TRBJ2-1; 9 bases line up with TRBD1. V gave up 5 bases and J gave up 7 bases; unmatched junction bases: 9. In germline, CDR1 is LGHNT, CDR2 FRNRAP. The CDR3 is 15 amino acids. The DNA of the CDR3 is TGTGCTAGTGGTAGAGAACAGGGGGCATGGAATGAGCAGTTCTTC. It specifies CASGREQGAWNEQFF.

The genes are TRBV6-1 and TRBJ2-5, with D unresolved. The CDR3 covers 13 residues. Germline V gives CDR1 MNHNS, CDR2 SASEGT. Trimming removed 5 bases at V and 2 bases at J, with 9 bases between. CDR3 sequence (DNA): TGTGCCAGCAGTCCGACCCCTCAAGAGACCCAGTACTTC. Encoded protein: CASSPTPQETQYF.

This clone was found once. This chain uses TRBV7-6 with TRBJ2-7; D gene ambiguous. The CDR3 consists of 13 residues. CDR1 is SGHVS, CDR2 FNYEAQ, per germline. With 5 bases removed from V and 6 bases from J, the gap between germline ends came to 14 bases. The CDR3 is CASSHSVRGEQYF. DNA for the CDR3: TGTGCCAGCAGCCATTCGGTGAGAGGCGAGCAGTACTTC. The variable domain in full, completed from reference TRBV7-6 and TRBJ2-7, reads GAGVSQSPRYKVTKRGQDVALRCDPISGHVSLYWYRQALGQGPEFLTYFNYEAQQDKSGLPNDRFSAERPEGSISTLTIQRTEQRDSAMYRCASSHSVRGEQYFGPGTRLTVT.

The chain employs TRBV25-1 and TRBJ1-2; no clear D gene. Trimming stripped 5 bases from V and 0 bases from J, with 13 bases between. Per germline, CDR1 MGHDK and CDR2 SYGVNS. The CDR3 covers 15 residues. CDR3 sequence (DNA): TGTGCCAGCAGTTCCGAAGCAATAGCTAACTATGGCTACACCTTC. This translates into CASSSEAIANYGYTF.

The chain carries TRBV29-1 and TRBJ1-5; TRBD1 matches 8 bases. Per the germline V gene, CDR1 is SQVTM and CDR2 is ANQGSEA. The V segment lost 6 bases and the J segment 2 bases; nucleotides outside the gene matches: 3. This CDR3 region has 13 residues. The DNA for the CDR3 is TGCAGCGTCGGGACAGGAGGCAATCAGCCCCAGCATTTT. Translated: CSVGTGGNQPQHF.

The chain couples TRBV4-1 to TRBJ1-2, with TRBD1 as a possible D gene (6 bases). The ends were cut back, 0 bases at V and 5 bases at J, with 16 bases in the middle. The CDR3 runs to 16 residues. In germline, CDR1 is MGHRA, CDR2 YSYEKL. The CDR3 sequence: CASSQETGWRGYGYTF. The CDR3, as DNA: TGCGCCAGCAGCCAAGAAACAGGCTGGAGGGGGTATGGCTACACCTTC.

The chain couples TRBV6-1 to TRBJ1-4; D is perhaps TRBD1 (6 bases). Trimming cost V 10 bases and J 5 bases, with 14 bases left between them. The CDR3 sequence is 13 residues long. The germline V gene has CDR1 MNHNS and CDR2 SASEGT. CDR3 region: CATNRAPNEKLFF. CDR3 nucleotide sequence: TGTGCCACAAACAGGGCACCCAATGAAAAACTGTTTTTT.

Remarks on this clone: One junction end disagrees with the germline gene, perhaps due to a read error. The CDR3 coding sequence is TGTGCCATCAGTGAGGAGGCCGGGGCCAACGTCCTGACTTTC. This codes for CAISEEAGANVLTF. The gene calls are TRBV6-5 and TRBJ2-6; tentative D call: TRBD2 (5 bases). Germline V gene data show CDR1 as MNHEY and CDR2 as SVGAGI. This CDR3 contains 14 residues.

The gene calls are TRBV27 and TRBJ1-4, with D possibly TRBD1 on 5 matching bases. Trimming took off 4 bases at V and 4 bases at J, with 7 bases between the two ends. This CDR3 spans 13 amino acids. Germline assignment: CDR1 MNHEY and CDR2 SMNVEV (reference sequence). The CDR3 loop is CASSSTVNEKLFF. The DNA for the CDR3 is TGTGCCAGCAGTTCGACAGTTAATGAAAAACTGTTTTTT. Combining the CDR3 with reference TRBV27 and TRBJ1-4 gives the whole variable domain EAQVTQNPRYLITVTGKKLTVTCSQNMNHEYMSWYRQDPGLGLRQIYYSMNVEVTDKGDVPEGYKVSRKEKRNFPLILESPSPNQTSLYFCASSSTVNEKLFFGSGTQLSVL.

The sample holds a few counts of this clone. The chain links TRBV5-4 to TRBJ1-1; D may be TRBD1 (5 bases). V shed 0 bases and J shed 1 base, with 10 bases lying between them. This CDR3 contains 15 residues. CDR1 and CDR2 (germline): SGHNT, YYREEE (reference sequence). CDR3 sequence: CASSLGGTPNTEAFF. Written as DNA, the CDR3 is TGTGCCAGCAGCTTGGGGGGGACGCCGAACACTGAAGCTTTCTTT.

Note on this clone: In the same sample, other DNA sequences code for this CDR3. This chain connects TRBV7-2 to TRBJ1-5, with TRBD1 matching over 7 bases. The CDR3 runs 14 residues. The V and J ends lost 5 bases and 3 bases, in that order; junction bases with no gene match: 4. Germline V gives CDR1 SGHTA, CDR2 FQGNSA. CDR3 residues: CASSRTGLNQPQHF. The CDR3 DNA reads TGTGCCAGCAGCCGGACAGGCCTCAATCAGCCCCAGCATTTT. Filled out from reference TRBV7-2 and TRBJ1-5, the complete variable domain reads GAGVSQSPSNKVTEKGKDVELRCDPISGHTALYWYRQSLGQGLEFLIYFQGNSAPDKSGLPSDRFSAERTGGSVSTLTIQRTQQEDSAVYLCASSRTGLNQPQHFGDGTRLSIL.

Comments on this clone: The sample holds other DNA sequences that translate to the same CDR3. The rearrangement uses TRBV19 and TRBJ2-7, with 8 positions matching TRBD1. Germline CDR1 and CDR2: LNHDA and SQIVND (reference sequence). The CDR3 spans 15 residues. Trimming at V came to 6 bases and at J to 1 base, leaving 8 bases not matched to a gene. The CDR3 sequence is CASSPRTGNSYEQYF. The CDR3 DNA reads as TGTGCCAGTAGCCCCCGGACAGGGAATTCCTACGAGCAGTACTTC. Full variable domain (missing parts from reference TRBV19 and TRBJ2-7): DGGITQSPKYLFRKEGQNVTLSCEQNLNHDAMYWYRQDPGQGLRLIYYSQIVNDFQKGDIAEGYSVSREKKESFPLTVTSAQKNPTAFYLCASSPRTGNSYEQYFGPGTRLTVT.

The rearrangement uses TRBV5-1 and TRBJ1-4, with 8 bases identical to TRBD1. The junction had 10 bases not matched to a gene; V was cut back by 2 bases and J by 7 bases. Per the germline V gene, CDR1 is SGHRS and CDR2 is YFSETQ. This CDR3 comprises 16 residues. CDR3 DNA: TGCGCCAGCAGCTTTGGGGGCAGGGGGCCCGGTGAAAAACTGTTTTTT. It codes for CASSFGGRGPGEKLFF.

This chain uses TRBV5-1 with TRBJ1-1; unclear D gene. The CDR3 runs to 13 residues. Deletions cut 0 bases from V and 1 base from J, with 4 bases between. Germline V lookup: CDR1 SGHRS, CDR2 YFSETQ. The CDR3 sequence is CASSLAWNTEAFF. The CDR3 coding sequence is TGCGCCAGCAGCTTGGCTTGGAACACTGAAGCTTTCTTT.

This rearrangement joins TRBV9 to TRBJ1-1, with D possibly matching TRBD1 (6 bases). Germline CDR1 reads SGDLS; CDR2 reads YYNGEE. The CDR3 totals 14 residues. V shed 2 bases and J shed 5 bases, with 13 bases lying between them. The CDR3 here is CASSVVRGGTEAFF. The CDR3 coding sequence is TGTGCCAGCAGCGTGGTCAGGGGTGGTACTGAAGCTTTCTTT.

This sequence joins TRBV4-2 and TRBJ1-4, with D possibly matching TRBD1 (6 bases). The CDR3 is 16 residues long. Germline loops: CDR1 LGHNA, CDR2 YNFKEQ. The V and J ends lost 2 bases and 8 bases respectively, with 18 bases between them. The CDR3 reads CASSQPTQGLGEKLFF. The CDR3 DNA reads TGTGCCAGCAGCCAACCCACACAGGGTCTGGGAGAAAAACTGTTTTTT.